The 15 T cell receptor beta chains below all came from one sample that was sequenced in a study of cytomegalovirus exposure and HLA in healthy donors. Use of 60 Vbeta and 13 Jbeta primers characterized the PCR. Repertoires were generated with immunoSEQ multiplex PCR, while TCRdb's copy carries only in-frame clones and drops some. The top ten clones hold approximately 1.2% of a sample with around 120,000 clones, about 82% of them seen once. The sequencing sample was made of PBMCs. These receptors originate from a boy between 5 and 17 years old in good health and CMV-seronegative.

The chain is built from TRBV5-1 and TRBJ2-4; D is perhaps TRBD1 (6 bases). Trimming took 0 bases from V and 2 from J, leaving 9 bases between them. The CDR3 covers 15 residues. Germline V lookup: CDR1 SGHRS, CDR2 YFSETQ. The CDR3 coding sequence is TGCGCCAGCAGCTTGGCGTGGGGGCCCAAAAACATTCAGTACTTC. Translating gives CASSLAWGPKNIQYF.

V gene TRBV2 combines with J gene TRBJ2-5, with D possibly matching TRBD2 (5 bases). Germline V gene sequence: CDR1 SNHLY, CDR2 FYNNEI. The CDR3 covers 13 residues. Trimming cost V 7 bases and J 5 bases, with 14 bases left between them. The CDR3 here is CASTPLVMETQYF. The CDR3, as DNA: TGTGCCAGCACCCCACTAGTTATGGAGACCCAGTACTTC.

CDR3: CASSRGDRYQETQYF. The CDR3 coding sequence is TGTGCCAGTAGCAGGGGAGACAGGTACCAAGAGACCCAGTACTTC. The chain uses TRBV19 and TRBJ2-5, with a tentative D call TRBD1 (6 bases). This CDR3 contains 15 residues. V was clipped by 6 bases and J by 0 bases, with 14 bases between them. Per germline, CDR1 LNHDA and CDR2 SQIVND (reference sequence).

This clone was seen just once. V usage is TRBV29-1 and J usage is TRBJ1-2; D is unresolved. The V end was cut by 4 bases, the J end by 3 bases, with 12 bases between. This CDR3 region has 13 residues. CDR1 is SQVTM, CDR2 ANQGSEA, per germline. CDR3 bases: TGCAGCGTTGTTTCGGGGATCGACTATGGCTACACCTTC. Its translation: CSVVSGIDYGYTF.

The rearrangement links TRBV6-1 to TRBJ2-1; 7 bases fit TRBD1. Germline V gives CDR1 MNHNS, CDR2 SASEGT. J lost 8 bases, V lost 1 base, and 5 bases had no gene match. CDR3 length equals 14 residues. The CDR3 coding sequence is TGTGCCAGCAGTGAAGGACAGGGTAGGGATGAGCAGTTCTTC. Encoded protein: CASSEGQGRDEQFF.

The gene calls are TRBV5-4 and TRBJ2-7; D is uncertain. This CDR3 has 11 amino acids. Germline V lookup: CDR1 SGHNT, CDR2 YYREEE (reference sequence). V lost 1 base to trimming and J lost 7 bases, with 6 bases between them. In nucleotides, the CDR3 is TGTGCCAGCAGCTTGACCGGGGAGCAGTACTTC. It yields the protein CASSLTGEQYF. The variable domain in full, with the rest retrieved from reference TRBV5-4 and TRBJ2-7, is ETGVTQSPTHLIKTRGQQVTLRCSSQSGHNTVSWYQQALGQGPQFIFQYYREEENGRGNFPPRFSGLQFPNYSSELNVNALELDDSALYLCASSLTGEQYFGPGTRLTVT.

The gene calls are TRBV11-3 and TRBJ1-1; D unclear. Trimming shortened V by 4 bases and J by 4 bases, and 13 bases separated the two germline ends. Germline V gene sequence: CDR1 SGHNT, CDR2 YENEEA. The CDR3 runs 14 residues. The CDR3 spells CASSWSPGGTEAFF. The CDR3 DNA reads TGTGCCAGCAGCTGGTCCCCGGGTGGCACTGAAGCTTTCTTT.

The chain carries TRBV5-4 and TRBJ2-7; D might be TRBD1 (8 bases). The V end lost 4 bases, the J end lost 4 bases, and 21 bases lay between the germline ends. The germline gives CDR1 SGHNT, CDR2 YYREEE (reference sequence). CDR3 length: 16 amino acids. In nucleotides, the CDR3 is TGTGCCAGCAGCGGACAGGGTGGCGGGAGAGGATACGAGCAGTACTTC. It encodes CASSGQGGGRGYEQYF. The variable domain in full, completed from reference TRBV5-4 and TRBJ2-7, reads ETGVTQSPTHLIKTRGQQVTLRCSSQSGHNTVSWYQQALGQGPQFIFQYYREEENGRGNFPPRFSGLQFPNYSSELNVNALELDDSALYLCASSGQGGGRGYEQYFGPGTRLTVT.

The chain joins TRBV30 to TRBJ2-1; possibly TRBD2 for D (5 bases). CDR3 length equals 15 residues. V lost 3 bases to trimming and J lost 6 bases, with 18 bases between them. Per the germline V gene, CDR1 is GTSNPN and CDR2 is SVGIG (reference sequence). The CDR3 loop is CAWSSRTPSVNEQFF. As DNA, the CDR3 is TGTGCCTGGAGCTCCCGGACTCCCTCGGTCAATGAGCAGTTCTTC.

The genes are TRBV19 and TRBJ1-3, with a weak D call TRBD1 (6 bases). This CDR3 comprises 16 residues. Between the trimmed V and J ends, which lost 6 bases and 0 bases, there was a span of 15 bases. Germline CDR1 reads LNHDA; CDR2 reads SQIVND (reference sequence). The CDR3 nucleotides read TGTGCCAGTAGCCGTCAGGGGACCTACTCTGGAAACACCATATATTTT. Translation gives CASSRQGTYSGNTIYF.

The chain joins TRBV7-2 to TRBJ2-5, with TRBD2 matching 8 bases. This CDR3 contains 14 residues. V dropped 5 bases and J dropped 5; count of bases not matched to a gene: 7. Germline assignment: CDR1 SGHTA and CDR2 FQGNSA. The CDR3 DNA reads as TGTGCCAGCAGCCCCGCGGGGGGCTTCGAGACCCAGTACTTC. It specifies CASSPAGGFETQYF. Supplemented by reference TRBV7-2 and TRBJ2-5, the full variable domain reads GAGVSQSPSNKVTEKGKDVELRCDPISGHTALYWYRQSLGQGLEFLIYFQGNSAPDKSGLPSDRFSAERTGGSVSTLTIQRTQQEDSAVYLCASSPAGGFETQYFGPGTRLLVL.

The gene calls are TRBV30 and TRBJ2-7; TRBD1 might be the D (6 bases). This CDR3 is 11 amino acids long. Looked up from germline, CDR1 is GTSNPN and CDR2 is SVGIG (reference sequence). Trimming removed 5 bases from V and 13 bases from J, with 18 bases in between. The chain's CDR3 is CAWGRVGTRYF. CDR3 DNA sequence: TGTGCCTGGGGCCGGGTCGGGACAAGATACTTC.

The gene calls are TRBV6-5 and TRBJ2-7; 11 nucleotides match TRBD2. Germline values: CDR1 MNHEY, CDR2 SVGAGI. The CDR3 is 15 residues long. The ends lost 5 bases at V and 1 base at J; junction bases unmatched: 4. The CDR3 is CASSHLAGGSYEQYF. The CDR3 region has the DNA TGTGCCAGCAGTCATTTAGCGGGAGGGTCCTACGAGCAGTACTTC.

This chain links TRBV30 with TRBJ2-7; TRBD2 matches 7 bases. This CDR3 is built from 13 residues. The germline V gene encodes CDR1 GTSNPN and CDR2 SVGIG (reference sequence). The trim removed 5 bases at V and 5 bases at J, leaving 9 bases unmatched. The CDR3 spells CAWLREGRNEQYF. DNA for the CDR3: TGTGCCTGGCTGAGGGAGGGCCGGAACGAGCAGTACTTC.

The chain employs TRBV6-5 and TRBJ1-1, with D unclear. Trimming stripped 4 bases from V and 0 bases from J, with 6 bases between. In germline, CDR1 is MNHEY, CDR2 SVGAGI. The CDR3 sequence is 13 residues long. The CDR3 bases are TGTGCCAGCAGTTTACACGTGAACACTGAAGCTTTCTTT. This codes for CASSLHVNTEAFF.